The present entry profiles one T cell receptor beta chain with its context. Its antigen is undetermined. CDR3 length equals 11 residues. The germline gives CDR1 SEHNR, CDR2 FQNEAQ (reference sequence). V lost 3 bases, J lost 3 bases, and 0 bases lay in between. This sample stems from a study of OX40 agonist ivuxolimab in advanced cancers. Study results and caveats: Both blood CD4+ and CD8+ T cells showed clonal growth by week 6 at 0.1 to 3.0 mg/kg. Among the lowest peripheral clonal expansion occurred in 0.1-3.0 mg/kg partial responders.

The assay was immunoSEQ multiplex PCR, and TCRdb's table has in-frame clones only and misses some. The table includes around 58,000 clones, roughly 84% detected once. V is TRBV7-9 and J is TRBJ2-1; D ambiguous. This specimen was CD4+ or CD8+ T cells sorted from blood, taken in a trial of the OX40 agonist ivuxolimab. This clonotype was obtained from an adult with an advanced solid tumor such as melanoma, head and neck, liver or kidney cancer. The CDR3 DNA reads as TGTGCCAGCAGCTTCTACAATGAGCAGTTCTTC. Protein: CASSFYNEQFF.